The clone carrying this TCR beta chain turned up a few times. What it binds is unknown. Produced via immunoSEQ multiplex PCR; TCRdb's table is partial and in-frame only. The data contain 50,000 or so clones, 45% to 60% of them seen just once; the ten biggest clones take up roughly a quarter. This entry is derived from a study of cytotoxic CD8 clonotypes in ibrutinib-treated CLL. Across the study: For this cohort, patients were some eleven relapsed/refractory and roughly 14 treatment-naive, while 17 were IGHV unmutated. Study-level results: Baseline-level clonality went beyond age-matched healthy donors and moved in step with circulating CD8+ T-cell counts. The study found clonality rose at ibrutinib response, then fell toward baseline at progression. The study found public clonotypes uncommon, contracting or stable on treatment.

CDR3 length: 11 amino acids. V dropped 7 bases and J dropped 7 bases, with 10 bases sitting between them. Germline assignment: CDR1 MNHNS and CDR2 SASEGT. The V and J genes are TRBV6-1 and TRBJ2-5; D is unclear. Sequences were derived from PBMCs, sampled after 24 months of ibrutinib treatment. The origin of this receptor is a human donor with chronic lymphocytic leukemia. The CDR3 DNA sequence: TGTGCCAGCAACCTGGTGGGGACCCAGTACTTC. Its protein product is CASNLVGTQYF.